This T cell receptor beta chain was identified in a study of T cells in localized non-small cell lung cancer. The CDR3 contains 16 residues. Trimming took 0 bases from V and 7 from J, leaving 19 bases between them. The germline V gene has CDR1 MGHRA and CDR2 YSYEKL. The assay was immunoSEQ multiplex PCR, and TCRdb's table has in-frame clones only and misses some. The table includes 20,000 to 25,000 clones, less than 90% detected once. Study outcomes and limitations: In adjacent lung appeared a median 57 of the top 100 tumor clones. Those with higher blood T cell density had longer overall survival. Uninvolved adjacent lung showed peak T cell clonality, exceeding tumor. Heterogeneity cannot be ruled out, as sequencing used one tumor region only.

On this clone itself: Its antigen is not identified.

The TCR was taken from a man aged 40-75 years with stage II squamous cell lung carcinoma. The material was PBMCs, obtained before any cancer treatment. V usage is TRBV4-1 and J usage is TRBJ2-7; D may be TRBD1 (5 bases). The chain's CDR3 is CASSQDLTWGRDEQYF. CDR3 DNA sequence: TGCGCCAGCAGCCAAGACTTGACTTGGGGCAGGGATGAGCAGTACTTC.